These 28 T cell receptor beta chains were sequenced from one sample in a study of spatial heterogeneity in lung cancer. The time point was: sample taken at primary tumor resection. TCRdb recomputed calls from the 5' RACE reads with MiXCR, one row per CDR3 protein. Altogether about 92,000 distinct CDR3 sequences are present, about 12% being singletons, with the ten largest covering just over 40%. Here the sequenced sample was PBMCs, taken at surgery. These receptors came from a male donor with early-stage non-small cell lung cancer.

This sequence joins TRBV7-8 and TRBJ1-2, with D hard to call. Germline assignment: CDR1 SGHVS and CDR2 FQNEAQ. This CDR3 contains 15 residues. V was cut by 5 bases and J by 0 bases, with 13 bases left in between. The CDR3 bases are TGTGCCAGCAGCGCGAGAGGACCGGCTAACTATGGCTACACCTTC. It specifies CASSARGPANYGYTF.

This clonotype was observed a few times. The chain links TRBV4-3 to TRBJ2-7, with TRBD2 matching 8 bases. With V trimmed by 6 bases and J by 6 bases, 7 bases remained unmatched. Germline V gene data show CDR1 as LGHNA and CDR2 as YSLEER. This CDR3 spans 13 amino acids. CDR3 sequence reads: CASSPREGREQYF. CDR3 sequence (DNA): TGCGCCAGCAGTCCCCGGGAGGGCCGCGAGCAGTACTTC.

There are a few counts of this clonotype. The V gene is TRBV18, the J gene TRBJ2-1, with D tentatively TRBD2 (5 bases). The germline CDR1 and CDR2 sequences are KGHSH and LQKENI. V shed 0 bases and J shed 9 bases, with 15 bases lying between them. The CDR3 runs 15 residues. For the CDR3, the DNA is TGTGCCAGCTCACCACCGTCGGGGTTTCCGGGTGAGCAGTTCTTC. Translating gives CASSPPSGFPGEQFF.

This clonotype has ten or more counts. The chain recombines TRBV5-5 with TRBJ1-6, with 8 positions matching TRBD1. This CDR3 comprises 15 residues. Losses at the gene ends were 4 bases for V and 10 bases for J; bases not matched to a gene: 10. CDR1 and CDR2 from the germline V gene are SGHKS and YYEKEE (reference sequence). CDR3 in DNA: TGTGCCAGCAGCCCGGCGGACAGGGAGGACTCACCCCTCCACTTT. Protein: CASSPADREDSPLHF. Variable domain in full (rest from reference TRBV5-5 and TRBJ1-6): DAGVTQSPTHLIKTRGQQVTLRCSPISGHKSVSWYQQVLGQGPQFIFQYYEKEERGRGNFPDRFSARQFPNYSSELNVNALLLGDSALYLCASSPADREDSPLHFGNGTRLTVT.

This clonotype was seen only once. CDR3 sequence (DNA): TGTGCCAGCAACCCAACCCGGGATTCACCCCTCCACTTT. This translates into CASNPTRDSPLHF. The chain has TRBV7-2 and TRBJ1-6; no clear D. Looked up from germline, CDR1 is SGHTA and CDR2 is FQGNSA. The germline V and J ends were trimmed by 7 bases and 8 bases, with 12 bases remaining between them. This CDR3 has 13 residues.

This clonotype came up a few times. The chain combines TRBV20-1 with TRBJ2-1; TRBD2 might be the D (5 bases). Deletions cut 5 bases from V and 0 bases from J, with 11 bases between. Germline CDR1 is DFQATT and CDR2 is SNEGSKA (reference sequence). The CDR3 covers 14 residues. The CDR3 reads CSASAASSYNEQFF. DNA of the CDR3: TGCAGTGCTTCAGCGGCGAGCTCCTACAATGAGCAGTTCTTC.

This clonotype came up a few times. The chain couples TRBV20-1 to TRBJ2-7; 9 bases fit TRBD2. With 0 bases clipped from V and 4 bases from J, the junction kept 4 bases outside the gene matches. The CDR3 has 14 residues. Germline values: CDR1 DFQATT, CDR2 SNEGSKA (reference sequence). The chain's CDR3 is CSARDRGLAYEQYF. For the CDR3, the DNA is TGCAGTGCTAGAGACCGGGGACTAGCTTACGAGCAGTACTTC.

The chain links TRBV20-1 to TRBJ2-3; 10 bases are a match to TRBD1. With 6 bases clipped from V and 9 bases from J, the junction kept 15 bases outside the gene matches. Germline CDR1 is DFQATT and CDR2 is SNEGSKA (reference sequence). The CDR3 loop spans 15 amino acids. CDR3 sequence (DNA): TGCAGTGCGTTCCCCGGGACAGGGGCCGGTGGAACGCAGTATTTT. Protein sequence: CSAFPGTGAGGTQYF.

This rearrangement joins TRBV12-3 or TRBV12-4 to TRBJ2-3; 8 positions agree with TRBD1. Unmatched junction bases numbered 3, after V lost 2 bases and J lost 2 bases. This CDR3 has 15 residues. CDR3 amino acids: CASSLNRGYTDTQYF. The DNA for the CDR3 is TGTGCCAGCAGTTTAAACAGGGGGTACACAGATACGCAGTATTTT.

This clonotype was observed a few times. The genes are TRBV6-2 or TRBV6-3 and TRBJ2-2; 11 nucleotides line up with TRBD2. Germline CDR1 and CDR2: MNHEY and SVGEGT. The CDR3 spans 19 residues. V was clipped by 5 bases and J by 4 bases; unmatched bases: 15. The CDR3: CASSQAPSGRSEGTGELFF. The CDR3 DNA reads TGTGCCAGCAGTCAAGCCCCTAGCGGGAGGTCGGAGGGCACCGGGGAGCTGTTTTTT.

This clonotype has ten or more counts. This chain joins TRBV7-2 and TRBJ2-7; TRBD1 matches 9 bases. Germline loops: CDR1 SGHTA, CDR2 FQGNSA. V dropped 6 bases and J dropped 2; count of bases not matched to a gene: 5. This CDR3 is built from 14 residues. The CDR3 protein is CASRSGTGPYEQYF. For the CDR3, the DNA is TGTGCCAGCAGATCCGGGACAGGGCCCTACGAGCAGTACTTC.

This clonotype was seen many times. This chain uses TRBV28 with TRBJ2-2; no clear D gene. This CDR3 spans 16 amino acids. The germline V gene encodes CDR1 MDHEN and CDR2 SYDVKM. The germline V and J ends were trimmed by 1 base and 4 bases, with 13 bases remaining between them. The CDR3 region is CASSLSTFLGTGELFF. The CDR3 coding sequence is TGTGCCAGCAGTTTATCCACATTTTTGGGCACCGGGGAGCTGTTTTTT.

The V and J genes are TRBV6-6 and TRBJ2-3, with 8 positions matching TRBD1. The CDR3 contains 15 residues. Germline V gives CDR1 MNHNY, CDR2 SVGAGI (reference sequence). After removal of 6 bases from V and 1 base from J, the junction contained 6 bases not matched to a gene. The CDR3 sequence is CASSLQDRGTDTQYF. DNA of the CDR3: TGTGCCAGCAGCCTGCAGGACAGGGGCACAGATACGCAGTATTTT.

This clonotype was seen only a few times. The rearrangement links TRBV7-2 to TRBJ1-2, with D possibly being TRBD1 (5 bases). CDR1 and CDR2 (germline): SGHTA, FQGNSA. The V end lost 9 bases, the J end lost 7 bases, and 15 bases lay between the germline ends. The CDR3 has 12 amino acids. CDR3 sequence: CARTGVGGGYTF. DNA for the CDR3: TGTGCCAGAACGGGGGTCGGTGGTGGCTACACCTTC.

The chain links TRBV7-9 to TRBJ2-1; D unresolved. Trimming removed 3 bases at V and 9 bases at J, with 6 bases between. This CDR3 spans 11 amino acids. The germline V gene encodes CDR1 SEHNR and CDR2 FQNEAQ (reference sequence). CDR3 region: CASSLRAEQFF. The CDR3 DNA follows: TGTGCCAGCAGCTTGAGAGCTGAGCAGTTCTTC.

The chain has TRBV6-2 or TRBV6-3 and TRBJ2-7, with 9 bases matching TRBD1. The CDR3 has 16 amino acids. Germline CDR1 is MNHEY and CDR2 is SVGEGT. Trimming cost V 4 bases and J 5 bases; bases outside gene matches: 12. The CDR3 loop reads CASSSPPGTGTNEQYF. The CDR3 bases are TGTGCCAGCAGTTCGCCGCCCGGGACAGGGACCAACGAGCAGTACTTC.

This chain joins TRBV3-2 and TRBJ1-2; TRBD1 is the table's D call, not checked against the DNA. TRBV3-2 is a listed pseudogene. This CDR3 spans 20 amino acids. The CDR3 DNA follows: TGTGCCAGCAGCCACCTACTTTTTGACAGGGTGCTCGTTGGGGACTATGGCTACACCTTC. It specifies CASSHLLFDRVLVGDYGYTF.

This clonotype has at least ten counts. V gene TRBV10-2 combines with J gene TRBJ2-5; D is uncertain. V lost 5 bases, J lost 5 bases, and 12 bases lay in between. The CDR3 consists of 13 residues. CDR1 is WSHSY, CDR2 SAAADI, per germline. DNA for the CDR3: TGCGCCAGCAGTCGTCGTTTCTTGGAGACCCAGTACTTC. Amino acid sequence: CASSRRFLETQYF.

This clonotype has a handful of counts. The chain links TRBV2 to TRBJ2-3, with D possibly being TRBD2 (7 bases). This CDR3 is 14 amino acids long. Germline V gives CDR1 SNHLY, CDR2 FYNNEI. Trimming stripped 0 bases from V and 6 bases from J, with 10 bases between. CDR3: CASSEASGGDTQYF. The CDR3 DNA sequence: TGTGCCAGCAGTGAAGCGTCGGGGGGCGATACGCAGTATTTT.

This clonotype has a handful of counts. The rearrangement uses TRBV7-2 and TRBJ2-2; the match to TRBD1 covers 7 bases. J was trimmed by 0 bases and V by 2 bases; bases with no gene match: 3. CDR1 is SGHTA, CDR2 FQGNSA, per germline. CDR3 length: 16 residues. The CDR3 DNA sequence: TGTGCCAGCAGCTTACAACAGGGGCCGAACACCGGGGAGCTGTTTTTT. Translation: CASSLQQGPNTGELFF.

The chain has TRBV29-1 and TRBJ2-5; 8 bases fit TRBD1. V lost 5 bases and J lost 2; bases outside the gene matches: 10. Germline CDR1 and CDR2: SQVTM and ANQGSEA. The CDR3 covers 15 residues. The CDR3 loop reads CSVLMDRVDQETQYF. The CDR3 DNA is TGCAGCGTTCTCATGGACAGGGTGGATCAAGAGACCCAGTACTTC.

Here the CDR3 reads CSVRNRVGNQPQHF. CDR3 bases: TGCAGTGTTCGTAACAGGGTAGGCAATCAGCCCCAGCATTTT. The rearrangement links TRBV20-1 to TRBJ1-5; a weak D match, TRBD1 (6 bases). Germline values: CDR1 DFQATT, CDR2 SNEGSKA (reference sequence). V lost 7 bases, J lost 2 bases, and 15 bases lay in between. This CDR3 is 14 amino acids long.

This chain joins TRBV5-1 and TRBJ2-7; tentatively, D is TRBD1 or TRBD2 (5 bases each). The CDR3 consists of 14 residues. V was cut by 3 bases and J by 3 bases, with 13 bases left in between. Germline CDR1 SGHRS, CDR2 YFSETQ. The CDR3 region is CASSSGPADYEQYF. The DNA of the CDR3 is TGCGCCAGCAGCTCGGGGCCTGCAGACTACGAGCAGTACTTC.

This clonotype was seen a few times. Written as DNA, the CDR3 is TGCAGTGCTAGAGATATGGCAGGGGATTATAATTCACCCCTCCACTTT. Its translation: CSARDMAGDYNSPLHF. The V gene is TRBV20-1, the J gene TRBJ1-6, with a tentative D call TRBD1 (6 bases). This CDR3 region has 16 residues. The germline CDR1 and CDR2 sequences are DFQATT and SNEGSKA (reference sequence). With 0 bases removed from V and 4 bases from J, the gap between germline ends came to 13 bases.

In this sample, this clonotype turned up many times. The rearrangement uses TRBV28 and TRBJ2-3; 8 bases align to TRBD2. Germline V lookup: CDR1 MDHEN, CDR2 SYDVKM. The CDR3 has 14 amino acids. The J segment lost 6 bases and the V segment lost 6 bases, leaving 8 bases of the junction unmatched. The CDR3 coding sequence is TGTGCCAGCAGCCGAGCGGGAGTTAGGGATACGCAGTATTTT. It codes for CASSRAGVRDTQYF.

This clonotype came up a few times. The CDR3 here is CASSPMGLAGTDTQYF. For the CDR3, the DNA is TGCGCCAGCAGCCCGATGGGACTAGCGGGGACAGATACGCAGTATTTT. The chain uses TRBV5-1 and TRBJ2-3, with TRBD2 matching 13 bases. The CDR3 runs 16 residues. The trim removed 4 bases at V and 3 bases at J, leaving 5 bases unmatched. In germline, CDR1 is SGHRS, CDR2 YFSETQ.

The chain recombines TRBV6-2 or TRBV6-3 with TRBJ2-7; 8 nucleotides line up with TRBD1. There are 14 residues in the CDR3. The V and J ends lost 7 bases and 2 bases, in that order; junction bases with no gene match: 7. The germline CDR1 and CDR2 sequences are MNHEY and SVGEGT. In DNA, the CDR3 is TGTGCCAGCAACCCGACAGGGGCCGCCTACGAGCAGTACTTC. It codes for CASNPTGAAYEQYF.

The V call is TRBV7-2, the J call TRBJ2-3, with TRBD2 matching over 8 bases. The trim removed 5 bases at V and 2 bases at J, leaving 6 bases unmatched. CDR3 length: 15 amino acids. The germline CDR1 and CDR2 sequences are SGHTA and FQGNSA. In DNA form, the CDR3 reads TGTGCCAGCAGCGCACTAGCGGAGCTCACAGATACGCAGTATTTT. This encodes CASSALAELTDTQYF.